These 19 T cell receptor beta chains originate from one sample sequenced in a study of blood T cell repertoires in COVID-19. This table comes from immunoSEQ multiplex PCR, and its TCRdb copy is limited to in-frame clones, with some not included. The sample holds approximately 210,000 clones; 85% to 90% are singletons and the top ten take about 0.72%. The sample taken for sequencing was peripheral blood. The receptor set was obtained from a woman in her 70s with acute or convalescent COVID-19.

The V gene is TRBV28, the J gene TRBJ1-5; maybe TRBD1 (5 bases). V lost 5 bases and J lost 8, with 25 bases in between. The CDR3 extends over 17 amino acids. Germline V gene sequence: CDR1 MDHEN, CDR2 SYDVKM. The CDR3 here is CASSTIGNTILGEPQHF. The CDR3 region has the DNA TGTGCCAGCAGTACGATTGGGAACACCATTCTAGGGGAGCCCCAGCATTTT. The full variable domain, rest sourced from reference TRBV28 and TRBJ1-5, is DVKVTQSSRYLVKRTGEKVFLECVQDMDHENMFWYRQDPGLGLRLIYFSYDVKMKEKGDIPEGYSVSREKKERFSLILESASTNQTSMYLCASSTIGNTILGEPQHFGDGTRLSIL.

The J gene is TRBJ2-5, the V gene TRBV24-1; TRBD1 is a possible D gene (6 bases). The V gene's germline CDR1 is KGHDR and CDR2 SFDVKD. Trimming stripped 4 bases from V and 1 base from J, with 6 bases between. This CDR3 comprises 13 residues. CDR3 nucleotide sequence: TGTGCCACCAGTGAGGGGGCCCAAGAGACCCAGTACTTC. Translating it yields CATSEGAQETQYF.

This chain uses TRBV7-2 with TRBJ2-2, with 9 bases lining up with TRBD1. Trimming took 5 bases from V and 5 from J; bases not matched to a gene: 6. The germline CDR1 and CDR2 sequences are SGHTA and FQGNSA. This CDR3 has 15 residues. CDR3 loop: CASSLGQGETGELFF. CDR3 coding DNA: TGTGCCAGCAGCCTGGGACAGGGCGAGACCGGGGAGCTGTTTTTT.

The chain joins TRBV5-8 to TRBJ2-7, with D maybe TRBD1 (5 bases). V was pared by 6 bases and J by 0 bases, with 13 bases between. The germline V gene encodes CDR1 SGHTS and CDR2 YDEGEE. The CDR3 loop spans 14 amino acids. The CDR3: CASTPQALSYEQYF. For the CDR3, the DNA is TGTGCCAGCACACCACAGGCCCTCTCCTACGAGCAGTACTTC.

V and J are TRBV15 and TRBJ2-3, with a possible D match to TRBD1 (5 bases). V lost 1 base, J lost 3 bases, and 14 bases lay in between. The CDR3 extends over 16 amino acids. Germline V gives CDR1 LNHNV, CDR2 YYDKDF (reference sequence). The DNA of the CDR3 is TGTGCCACCAGCAGAGGGAACAAAAAGGGGACAGATACGCAGTATTTT. Protein sequence: CATSRGNKKGTDTQYF.

The CDR3 loop is CAISESKVGESGEETQYF. CDR3 in DNA: TGTGCCATCAGTGAGTCGAAGGTCGGTGAGAGCGGAGAAGAGACCCAGTACTTC. This chain links TRBV10-3 with TRBJ2-5; TRBD2 is a possible D gene (5 bases). Trimming took 0 bases from V and 3 from J, leaving 20 bases between them. CDR1 and CDR2 from the germline V gene are ENHRY and SYGVKD. This CDR3 spans 18 amino acids.

This chain connects TRBV4-2 to TRBJ1-3, with TRBD1 as a possible D gene (6 bases). The CDR3 extends over 15 amino acids. The germline gives CDR1 LGHNA, CDR2 YNFKEQ. Trimming removed 0 bases at V and 8 bases at J, with 14 bases between. The CDR3 sequence is CASSQDLGAVDTIYF. The CDR3 DNA reads as TGTGCCAGCAGCCAAGATTTGGGGGCGGTGGACACCATATATTTT.

CDR3: CASTKGAAYEQYF. DNA for the CDR3: TGTGCCAGCACCAAGGGGGCAGCCTACGAGCAGTACTTC. The V call is TRBV12-3 or TRBV12-4, the J call TRBJ2-7; TRBD1 matches 7 bases. Trimming removed 7 bases from V and 2 bases from J; junction bases left unmatched: 5. The CDR3 spans 13 residues.

The chain couples TRBV13 to TRBJ1-5; 7 bases are a match to TRBD1. The CDR3 runs to 16 residues. Germline CDR1 reads PRHDT; CDR2 reads FYEKMQ (reference sequence). V gave up 2 bases and J gave up 2 bases; unmatched junction bases: 6. The CDR3 nucleotides read TGTGCCAGCAGCTTAACAGGGGCTTTTGGCAATCAGCCCCAGCATTTT. Its translation: CASSLTGAFGNQPQHF.

J is TRBJ2-1 and V is TRBV3-1 (or the pseudogene TRBV3-2), with a tentative D call TRBD2 (6 bases). Trimming pared 4 bases from V and 4 bases from J, leaving 8 bases between. Germline CDR1 LGHDT, CDR2 YNNKEL (reference sequence). This CDR3 is built from 13 residues. This CDR3 reads CASSLAVYNEQFF. CDR3 in DNA: TGTGCCAGCAGCCTAGCGGTGTACAATGAGCAGTTCTTC.

The chain combines TRBV7-9 with TRBJ2-3, with 10 bases aligning to TRBD2. The CDR3 totals 15 residues. Trimming cost V 6 bases and J 2 bases; bases outside gene matches: 5. Germline CDR1 reads SEHNR; CDR2 reads FQNEAQ (reference sequence). The CDR3 nucleotides read TGTGCCAGCAGGGGACTAGCGTCATACACAGATACGCAGTATTTT. Translating it yields CASRGLASYTDTQYF.

The rearrangement links TRBV2 to TRBJ2-2; 9 bases map to TRBD2. The germline gives CDR1 SNHLY, CDR2 FYNNEI. V shed 2 bases, J shed 7 bases, and the junction held 5 bases outside the gene matches. The CDR3 sequence is 15 residues long. The CDR3 coding sequence is TGTGCCAGCAGTGAATTAGCGGGAGAGGGCGGGGAGCTGTTTTTT. Translating it yields CASSELAGEGGELFF.

The rearrangement uses TRBV19 and TRBJ1-1; D call uncertain. The CDR3 covers 11 residues. The germline V gene has CDR1 LNHDA and CDR2 SQIVND (reference sequence). V gave up 6 bases and J gave up 8 bases, with 10 bases separating them. In DNA, the CDR3 is TGTGCCAGTAGCGGGAGGAACGAAGCTTTCTTT. Translated, it gives CASSGRNEAFF.

The chain recombines TRBV4-1 with TRBJ1-2, with unresolved D. Germline-derived CDR1 and CDR2 are MGHRA and YSYEKL. V dropped 3 bases and J dropped 3 bases, with 11 bases sitting between them. CDR3 size: 14 residues. CDR3 region: CASSHPLVDYGYTF. The CDR3 DNA is TGCGCCAGCAGCCATCCCCTAGTCGACTATGGCTACACCTTC.

This clone occurred a few times. The V gene is TRBV11-3, the J gene TRBJ2-2, with a possible D match to TRBD1 (6 bases). Germline CDR1 is SGHNT and CDR2 is YENEEA. The germline V and J ends were trimmed by 4 bases and 5 bases, with 11 bases remaining between them. This CDR3 has 14 amino acids. The CDR3 nucleotides are TGTGCCAGCAGCTCCGACAGGAATACCGGGGAGCTGTTTTTT. Its translation: CASSSDRNTGELFF.

This rearrangement joins TRBV27 to TRBJ1-6; 7 positions agree with TRBD1. Germline CDR1 is MNHEY and CDR2 is SMNVEV (reference sequence). V dropped 5 bases and J dropped 7; count of bases not matched to a gene: 8. The length of the CDR3 is 15 residues. The chain's CDR3 is CASSPQTGLNSPLHF. The CDR3 DNA sequence: TGTGCCAGCAGTCCCCAGACAGGGCTAAATTCACCCCTCCACTTT.

V gene TRBV27 combines with J gene TRBJ1-6; tentatively, D is TRBD1 (6 bases). This CDR3 has 16 residues. V was clipped by 3 bases and J by 9 bases, with 18 bases between them. Germline CDR1 is MNHEY and CDR2 is SMNVEV (reference sequence). CDR3 protein: CASSFLGGAGVSPLHF. The CDR3 DNA sequence: TGTGCCAGCAGTTTCCTCGGGGGGGCTGGGGTTTCACCCCTCCACTTT.

The sample holds one count of this clone. The V call is TRBV9, the J call TRBJ2-1; 9 nucleotides align to TRBD2. Germline V gene lookup returns CDR1 SGDLS and CDR2 YYNGEE. V lost 4 bases and J lost 6; bases outside the gene matches: 8. The CDR3 extends over 15 amino acids. CDR3 amino acids: CASSSKREVGNEQFF. As DNA, the CDR3 is TGTGCCAGCAGCTCCAAGCGGGAGGTCGGCAATGAGCAGTTCTTC.

This chain joins TRBV7-2 and TRBJ1-1; D possibly corresponds to TRBD1 (5 bases). The CDR3 loop spans 15 amino acids. Trimming shortened V by 5 bases and J by 1 base, and 14 bases separated the two germline ends. Germline V gene data show CDR1 as SGHTA and CDR2 as FQGNSA. The CDR3 is CASSHHQGWNTEAFF. DNA of the CDR3: TGTGCCAGCAGCCACCACCAGGGATGGAACACTGAAGCTTTCTTT.